These T cell receptor beta chains were read from a single sample in a study of blood T cell repertoires in COVID-19. Method: immunoSEQ multiplex PCR; TCRdb's copy keeps in-frame clones and lacks some. In the table there are nearly 200,000 clones, approximately 84% of which are singletons. The specimen was PBMCs or T cells enriched from blood (not recorded which). Source of these receptors: a man in his forties or fifties who had recovered from COVID-19. Each CDR3 is given with its conserved first and last residue. D genes are given only for firm matches. Clone size is given for some rows only: seen once, a few or many times, or a class if the clone is expanded.

15 TRBJ2-4 NA TRBV4-2 NA TGTGCCAGCAGCCAAGATGCAGGGGCAAAAAACATTCAGTACTTC CASSQDAGAKNIQYF
14 TRBJ2-7 once TRBV5-6 TRBD1 TGTGCCAGCAGCCGACGGACAGGGGTGGTCGAGCAGTACTTC CASSRRTGVVEQYF
16 TRBJ1-6 few TRBV5-6 NA TGTGCCAGCAGCTTGGCCTATTTCGGTAGTAATTCACCCCTCCACTTT CASSLAYFGSNSPLHF
17 TRBJ2-3 NA TRBV9 TRBD2 TGTGCCAGCAGCGTAGGAGTGGCGGGGGGAAACACAGATACGCAGTATTTT CASSVGVAGGNTDTQYF
15 TRBJ1-3 NA TRBV18 TRBD1 TGTGCCAGCTCACCGGACAGGACCTCTGGAAACACCATATATTTT CASSPDRTSGNTIYF
15 TRBJ1-1 NA TRBV5-1 NA TGCGCCAGCAGATTAGGAGGGGCAGCGAACACTGAAGCTTTCTTT CASRLGGAANTEAFF
14 TRBJ1-1 few TRBV5-1 TRBD1 TGCGCCAGCAGCTTTACAGGGGGCGCTGAGGAAGCTTTCTTT CASSFTGGAEEAFF
14 TRBJ1-5 NA TRBV15 TRBD1 TGTGCCACCACCCTGGACAGGCTAGGGCAGCCCCAGCATTTT CATTLDRLGQPQHF
13 TRBJ1-1 NA TRBV5-5 TRBD1 TGTGCCAGCATTGACAGGGCCGAAACTGAAGCTTTCTTT CASIDRAETEAFF
15 TRBJ1-6 NA TRBV20-1 NA TGCAGTGCTAGTGAAGGGGCAGGGTATAATTCACCCCTCCACTTT CSASEGAGYNSPLHF
17 TRBJ1-1 NA TRBV4-1 NA TGCGCCAGCAGCCTACTTGACCCGGCCGGGAGGAACACTGAAGCTTTCTTT CASSLLDPAGRNTEAFF
12 TRBJ1-2 NA TRBV5-4 NA TGTGCCAGCAGCTTTGGGGAGGGAAGGAAAACCTTC CASSFGEGRKTF
16 TRBJ2-2 NA TRBV7-9 TRBD2 TGTGCCAGCAGCCCTAGGGACTACCAGAAGGTGGGGGAGCTGTTTTTT CASSPRDYQKVGELFF
12 TRBJ1-4 once TRBV7-9 NA TGTGCCAGCAGCTCAGGACAGCGAGCACCGTTTTTT CASSSGQRAPFF
16 TRBJ1-1 NA TRBV4-1 NA TGCGCCAGCAGTCGTGACCGCCCCGGCGCGACTTCCGAAGCTTTCTTT CASSRDRPGATSEAFF
14 TRBJ1-2 NA TRBV6-5 TRBD1 TGTGCCAGCAGCTCCCGGGACAGGGGATTTGGCTACACCTTC CASSSRDRGFGYTF
13 TRBJ1-1 once TRBV30 TRBD1 TGTGCCCGCCAAACAGGGGGAGCCACTGAAGCTTTCTTT CARQTGGATEAFF
13 TRBJ1-2 NA TRBV10-2 NA TGCGCCAGTGGGAGAACTGAGACCTATGGCTACACCTTC CASGRTETYGYTF
15 TRBJ2-3 NA TRBV7-2 NA TGTGCCAGCCGACTCACAGGGTTGGGGCCAGATACGCAGTATTTT CASRLTGLGPDTQYF
17 TRBJ2-7 NA TRBV10-3 TRBD2 TGTGCCATCAGCACCCTTGGGACTAGCGGGGCGGGCTACGAGCAGTACTTC CAISTLGTSGAGYEQYF